These T cell receptor beta chains were read from a single sample in a study of glioma-infiltrating T cells. Via MiXCR, TCRdb re-called the multiplex PCR reads, giving one row per CDR3 protein. Here the sample spans 110,000 or so distinct CDR3 sequences, 20% to 25% being singletons. Sequenced input: glioma tissue, nonneoplastic brain tissue, or PBMCs (not recorded which). These TCRs come from a human donor with low-grade glioma or glioblastoma, undergoing nonglioma brain surgery, or in good health (not recorded which). The CDR3 runs from the conserved cysteine through the conserved F or W. Fields, in order: clone size, V gene, D gene, J gene, CDR3 DNA, CDR3 protein. D genes are given only for firm matches. Clone size appears in some rows only: once, few, many, or a class for an expanded clone.

>NA|TRBV4-3|NA|TRBJ2-1
TGCGCCAGCAGCCTAGTCGGCGGGACGGATGACAATGAGCAGTTCTTC
CASSLVGGTDDNEQFF
>once|TRBV28|NA|TRBJ2-1
TGTGCCAGCAGTTTCGTTAAAGAGCAGTGCTTC
CASSFVKEQCF
>NA|TRBV5-1|NA|TRBJ1-5
TGCGCCAGCAGCCGGAGAGGGGGAGGCAATCAGCCCCAGCATTTT
CASSRRGGGNQPQHF
>many|TRBV6-2/TRBV6-3|TRBD1|TRBJ2-7
TGTGCCAGCAGTCCACAGGGACAGGGGTTCCACGAGCAGTACTTC
CASSPQGQGFHEQYF
>many|TRBV18|NA|TRBJ2-1
TGTGCCAGCTCACCTCCCACGGGGGGCCCTGACAATGAGCAGTTCTTC
CASSPPTGGPDNEQFF
>NA|TRBV27|TRBD2|TRBJ2-3
TGTGCCAGCAGTTCCTCACTAGCGGGAGGATCTAGCACAGATACGCAGTATTTT
CASSSSLAGGSSTDTQYF
>few|TRBV19|NA|TRBJ1-4
TGTGCCAGTAGTCTTCACTCTCCAACTAATGAAAAACTGTTTTTT
CASSLHSPTNEKLFF
>many|TRBV27|TRBD2|TRBJ2-7
TGTGCCAGCAGTATGAGTAGCGCGGGGGTCTACGAGCAGTACTTC
CASSMSSAGVYEQYF
>NA|TRBV9|TRBD2|TRBJ2-1
TGTGCCAGCACGGGGGGGGGGGCCGCCTACAATGAGCAGTTCTTC
CASTGGGAAYNEQFF
>many|TRBV27|NA|TRBJ2-5
TGTGCCAGCAGTTCCAGACGGGTAAAAGAGACCCAGTACTTC
CASSSRRVKETQYF
>many|TRBV28|NA|TRBJ2-1
TGTGCCAGCAGTTTCCGCGCGTACACCTACAATGTTCAGTTCTTC
CASSFRAYTYNVQFF
>NA|TRBV11-3|NA|TRBJ2-1
TGTGTTAGCAGTTCCAATGAGCAGTTCTTC
CVSSSNEQFF
>medium-sized|TRBV20-1|TRBD2|TRBJ2-1
TGCAGTGGAGCGGGAGGGTCGAATGAGCAGTTCTTC
CSGAGGSNEQFF
>many|TRBV24-1|NA|TRBJ2-2
TGTGCCACCAGTGATTTGACTCGCCCTAACACCGGGGAGCTGTTTTTT
CATSDLTRPNTGELFF
>NA|TRBV18|NA|TRBJ1-1
TGTGCCAGCTCACCAAATGAGGGGCGGACTGAAGCTTTCTTT
CASSPNEGRTEAFF
>NA|TRBV27|TRBD2|TRBJ2-1
TGTGCCAGCAGCCCTATGGGCGGTACTAGCGGGAACAATGAGCAGTTCTTC
CASSPMGGTSGNNEQFF
>NA|TRBV29-1|TRBD1|TRBJ2-3
TGCAGCGTTGAAGGGGGACAGAGCACAGATACGCAGTATTTT
CSVEGGQSTDTQYF
>NA|TRBV29-1|NA|TRBJ1-5
TGCAGCGTTGAAGAAGGCTACCAGACCGGAAGGCATTTT
CSVEEGYQTGRHF
>NA|TRBV7-8|NA|TRBJ1-5
TGTGCCAGCAGCATCGAAAGAAATCAGCCCCAGCATTTT
CASSIERNQPQHF
>few|TRBV27|NA|TRBJ1-1
TGTGCCAGCAGTTTATCGACGGCTTTGAATACTGAAGCTTCCTTT
CASSLSTALNTEASF
>NA|TRBV18|NA|TRBJ2-7
TGTGCCAGCTCACCAGGGGTTAGAGACGAGCGGTACTTC
CASSPGVRDERYF
>many|TRBV24-1|NA|TRBJ2-3
TGTGCCACCCGAAGGGACTTTAGCACAGATACGCAGTATTTT
CATRRDFSTDTQYF
>many|TRBV6-2/TRBV6-3|NA|TRBJ1-2
TGTGCCAGCAGCCCTGGACGGACTTATGGCTACACCTTC
CASSPGRTYGYTF
>medium-sized|TRBV7-2|TRBD2|TRBJ2-3
TGTGCCAGCAGCTTACGGGCTAGCGGTGGAGATACGCAGTATTTT
CASSLRASGGDTQYF
>NA|TRBV18|NA|TRBJ2-4
TGTGCCAGCTCACCCCTGGATGCCAAAAACATTCAGTACTTC
CASSPLDAKNIQYF
>many|TRBV16|NA|TRBJ1-5
TGTGCCAGCAGCCAAGGACCCAATCAGCCCCAGCATTTT
CASSQGPNQPQHF
>many|TRBV2|TRBD1|TRBJ2-3
TGTGCCAGCAGCCCCGACAGGGGAGATACGCAGTATTTT
CASSPDRGDTQYF
>many|TRBV6-1|NA|TRBJ2-7
TGTGCCAGCAGTTATAGGGGGGGGGGCTACGAGCAGTACTTC
CASSYRGGGYEQYF
>many|TRBV7-2|NA|TRBJ2-3
TGTGCCAGCAGCTTAGAGCCGATGAGCACAGATACGCAGTATTTT
CASSLEPMSTDTQYF
>NA|TRBV3-1|NA|TRBJ1-5
TGTGCCAGCAGCCAAGATCAGCGAGTTGATCAGCCCCAGCATTTT
CASSQDQRVDQPQHF
>many|TRBV29-1|NA|TRBJ2-1
TGCAGCGGGGGAAGCGGATTCTCCTACAATGAGCAGTTCTTC
CSGGSGFSYNEQFF
>many|TRBV10-3|TRBD2|TRBJ2-5
TGTGCCATCAGAGAGCGGGAGAGAGAGACCCAGTACTTC
CAIRERERETQYF
>few|TRBV12-3/TRBV12-4|NA|TRBJ2-5
TGTGCCAGCAGTTTTCCCCGGGGGAGTCAAGAGACCCAGTACTTC
CASSFPRGSQETQYF
>many|TRBV29-1|TRBD1|TRBJ2-3
TGCAGCACTGCGGACAGGGGCACAGATACGCAGTATTTT
CSTADRGTDTQYF
>NA|TRBV27|NA|TRBJ2-7
TGTGCCAGCAGCCCCCCCGATCCCTCCTACGAGCAGTACTTC
CASSPPDPSYEQYF
>many|TRBV7-6|TRBD1|TRBJ1-2
TGTGCCAGCAGCTTCCTCCATCCGGGACAGGACTCTGGCTACACCTTC
CASSFLHPGQDSGYTF
>many|TRBV6-1|NA|TRBJ1-2
TGTGCCAGCCAAAATGGACGGAACTATGGCTACACCTTC
CASQNGRNYGYTF
>NA|TRBV28|NA|TRBJ1-1
TGTGCCACTCATAGGGAGGGGCAAGCCTTCTTT
CATHREGQAFF
>NA|TRBV5-1|NA|TRBJ2-5
TGCGCCAGCAGCTTGGGGCTGGAGGAGACCCAGTACTTC
CASSLGLEETQYF
>NA|TRBV5-5|NA|TRBJ2-7
TGTGCCAGCAGCTTCCAACAGGTTGGGATGTCCTACGAGCAGTACTTC
CASSFQQVGMSYEQYF
>many|TRBV28|NA|TRBJ1-1
TGTGCCAGCAGTTTACGGGGCCTGAACACTGAAGCTTTCTTT
CASSLRGLNTEAFF
>many|TRBV20-1|TRBD2|TRBJ2-2
TGCAGTGCTCGGACTAGCGGGAGGTCGAACACCGGGGAGCTGTTTTTT
CSARTSGRSNTGELFF
>many|TRBV5-1|NA|TRBJ2-7
TGCGCCAGCAGCTTCGGGCCGCGCGAGCAGTACTTC
CASSFGPREQYF
>NA|TRBV28|NA|TRBJ2-1
TGTGCCAGCAGTTTACGAGCGTACCCCTACAATGGACAGTTCTTC
CASSLRAYPYNGQFF
>many|TRBV7-2|TRBD2|TRBJ2-3
TGTGCCAGCACCCCCCCGGGGTTAGCGGGAGCGGGAGATACGCAGTATTTT
CASTPPGLAGAGDTQYF
>many|TRBV6-1|NA|TRBJ2-3
TGTGCCAGCAGTTGGAACGAGGTCTCAGATACGCAGTATTTT
CASSWNEVSDTQYF
>many|TRBV20-1|TRBD2|TRBJ2-5
TGCAGTGCTGAACTAGCGGGTCAAGAGACCCAGTACTTC
CSAELAGQETQYF
>many|TRBV6-6|NA|TRBJ1-1
TGTGCCAGCAGTTACCCTGGCCGGGACATCACTGAAGCTTTCTTT
CASSYPGRDITEAFF